A selection of T cell receptor beta chains follows, all from one sample in a study of immune evolution from preneoplasia to lung adenocarcinoma. Sequenced by immunoSEQ multiplex PCR; TCRdb stores in-frame clones only, minus some. The top ten hold 6.1% of the sample, which has about 6,400 clones, roughly 80% seen once. The sample taken for sequencing was FFPE adjacent normal lung tissue. The receptors originated from a donor at least 70 years old with lung adenocarcinoma. Each CDR3 is given with its conserved first and last residue. A D gene is named only where the DNA matches it firmly.

d_gene	j_gene	v_gene	CDR3aa
-	TRBJ2-5	TRBV14	CASSPLDTPETQYF
TRBD1	TRBJ2-2	TRBV11-2	CASSLAPDRVHTGELFF
-	TRBJ2-1	TRBV20-1	CSVVTPNEQFF
TRBD1	TRBJ2-3	TRBV10-1	CASSRTGVSTDTQYF
-	TRBJ2-3	TRBV9	CASSVGADTDTQYF
-	TRBJ1-1	TRBV2	CASSMGPLSGTEAFF
-	TRBJ2-3	TRBV7-9	CASSPLGVTDTQYF
TRBD1	TRBJ1-1	TRBV9	CASSVTGAAEAFF
TRBD1	TRBJ1-2	TRBV11-2	CASSLEGQRLYGYTF
-	TRBJ2-2	TRBV30	CAWSVPNSHTGELFF
-	TRBJ2-2	TRBV7-2	CASSGGWGTGELFF
TRBD1	TRBJ2-7	TRBV4-1	CASSQGQGDYEQYF
-	TRBJ2-3	TRBV28	CASSLFFGGQDTQYF
-	TRBJ1-2	TRBV7-2	CASSFKNYGYTF
-	TRBJ1-2	TRBV6-5	CASSFTRDSGYTF
-	TRBJ2-7	TRBV30	CAWGSQAAPYEQYF
TRBD1	TRBJ1-2	TRBV11-3	CASSSDRGYGYTF
TRBD2	TRBJ2-7	TRBV7-2	CASSVGSGRVYEQYF
-	TRBJ2-7	TRBV27	CASSSGVESSYEQYF
-	TRBJ2-1	TRBV6-1	CASSEWSSPYNEQFF
-	TRBJ1-2	TRBV29-1	CSAGVGIYGYTF
TRBD2	TRBJ2-3	TRBV6-1	CASRESAGVSMYTQYF
TRBD1	TRBJ2-3	TRBV25-1	CASSDARTGGETDTQYF
TRBD2	TRBJ2-1	TRBV4-2	CASSQLAGGDDNEQFF
-	TRBJ1-3	TRBV7-9	CASSPTDVSGNTIYF
-	TRBJ1-4	TRBV5-4	CASSYRTDEKLFF
TRBD2	TRBJ2-3	TRBV5-1	CASSSSGRVLATDTQYF
TRBD2	TRBJ2-1	TRBV30	CAWARAGGGDYNEQFF
-	TRBJ1-2	TRBV2	CAWTGTQSPYGYTF
TRBD2	TRBJ2-7	TRBV29-1	CSVAGGPSSYEQYF
-	TRBJ2-7	TRBV19	CASADGGGAYEQYF
TRBD1	TRBJ2-2	TRBV5-1	CASSLGWGQGNTGELFF
-	TRBJ1-1	TRBV5-6	CASSFSLNTEAFF
-	TRBJ2-7	TRBV5-1	CASSTGQEQYF
TRBD1	TRBJ2-4	TRBV19	CASSTRQGELAKNIQYF
-	TRBJ2-7	TRBV5-1	CASSLAVGASGSYEQYF
-	TRBJ2-7	TRBV11-3	CASSRPVAPLSAEQYF